This T cell receptor beta chain was sequenced for a study of blood T cell repertoires in COVID-19. Study-level information: The United States, Italy and Spain provided the acute and convalescent COVID-19 samples. T cells, B-cell-depleted T cells, or PBMCs provided the cDNA or gDNA that served as material.

The length of the CDR3 is 14 residues. CDR1 MNHEY and CDR2 SVGAGI come from the germline V gene. Trimming took 6 bases from V and 4 from J, leaving 13 bases between them. How the authors handled the data: Nucleated cell counts were estimated from reference gene primer amplification. Generated by immunoSEQ multiplex PCR, the TCRdb table keeps only in-frame clones and is missing some. That table is the source of V, J and clone size, and D and trimming were worked out from the DNA. The table records roughly 360,000 clones, 81% of them present only once. The V gene is TRBV6-5, the J gene TRBJ1-5; D is perhaps TRBD1 (5 bases). This sequence originates from a human donor with acute or convalescent COVID-19. The donor label of this sample is uncertain. The sample was peripheral blood. CDR3 nucleotide sequence: TGTGCCAGCAGCCCGGGGGTCGATAATCAGCCCCAGCATTTT. This sequence encodes CASSPGVDNQPQHF.